What follows describes a single T cell receptor (beta chain). Libraries were prepared by immunoSEQ multiplex PCR; TCRdb keeps only in-frame clonotypes and omits some of them. The table has 27,000 or so clones, around 83% seen once. Unmatched junction bases numbered 12, after V lost 0 bases and J lost 7 bases. Germline CDR1 reads SGDLS; CDR2 reads YYNGEE. CDR3 size: 16 residues. The source of the sample is a study of blood T cell repertoires in COVID-19. The TCR originated in a man between 70 and 80 years old with active COVID-19. The chain combines TRBV9 with TRBJ1-2; 7 nucleotides line up with TRBD1. Source material: peripheral blood. The CDR3 region is CASSVGDGRQGSGYTF. Written as DNA, the CDR3 is TGTGCCAGCAGCGTAGGAGATGGGCGACAGGGCAGTGGCTACACCTTC.